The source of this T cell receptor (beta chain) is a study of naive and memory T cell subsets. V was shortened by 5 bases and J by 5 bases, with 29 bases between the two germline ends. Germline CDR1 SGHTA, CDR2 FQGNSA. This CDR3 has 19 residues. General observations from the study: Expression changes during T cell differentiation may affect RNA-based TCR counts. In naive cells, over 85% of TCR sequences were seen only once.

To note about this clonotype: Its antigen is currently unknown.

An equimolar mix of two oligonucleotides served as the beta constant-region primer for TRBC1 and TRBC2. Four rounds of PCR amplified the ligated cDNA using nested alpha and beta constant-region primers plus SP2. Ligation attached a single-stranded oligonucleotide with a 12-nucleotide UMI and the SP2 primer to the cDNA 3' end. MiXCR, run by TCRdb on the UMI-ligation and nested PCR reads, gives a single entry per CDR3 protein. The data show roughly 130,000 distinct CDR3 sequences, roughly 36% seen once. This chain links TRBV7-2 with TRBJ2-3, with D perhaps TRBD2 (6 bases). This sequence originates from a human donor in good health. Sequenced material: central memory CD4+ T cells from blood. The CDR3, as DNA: TGTGCCAGCAGCCCCCGGTTGGGGGGTAGGGTCAGCGTTCAAGATACGCAGTATTTT. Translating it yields CASSPRLGGRVSVQDTQYF. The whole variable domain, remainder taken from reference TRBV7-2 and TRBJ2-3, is GAGVSQSPSNKVTEKGKDVELRCDPISGHTALYWYRQSLGQGLEFLIYFQGNSAPDKSGLPSDRFSAERTGGSVSTLTIQRTQQEDSAVYLCASSPRLGGRVSVQDTQYFGPGTRLTVL.